This record covers a single T cell receptor beta chain. V shed 5 bases and J shed 2 bases, with 6 bases lying between them. The CDR3 is made up of 13 amino acids. The sample belongs to a study of blood T cell repertoires in COVID-19. Study details: Samples came from the United States, Italy and Spain, spanning acute and convalescent COVID-19. T cells, B-cell-depleted T cells, or PBMCs provided the cDNA or gDNA that served as material.

Per the study methods: Cell counts per sample came from amplifying reference gene primers. Produced via immunoSEQ multiplex PCR; TCRdb's table is partial and in-frame only. V and J calls and clone size follow that table, whereas D and trimming were derived from the DNA. In the table there are over 85,000 clones, 70% to 90% of which are singletons. This receptor was taken from a human donor in a cohort sampled during active COVID-19. The rearrangement joins TRBV12-3 or TRBV12-4 to TRBJ2-2; maybe TRBD2 (5 bases). Sequenced material: peripheral blood. The CDR3 region is CASSPGNTGELFF. Written as DNA, the CDR3 is TGTGCCAGCAGTCCGGGAAACACCGGGGAGCTGTTTTTT.